The source of this TCR beta chain is a study of shared clonotypes between healthy human individuals. Study outcomes and limitations: In a few donors, approximately 5% of naive CD4 clonotypes appeared in common.

Per sorted-subset replicate PCR, input was around 200 ng DNA, representing about 29,000 T cell genomes. Assay used: immunoSEQ multiplex PCR; TCRdb lists only in-frame clones, some missing. The sample records 950,000 to 1,100,000 clones, approximately 72% being singletons. Worth noting for this clone: The antigen is not known.

Caucasian adults residing in Nashville, Tennessee made up all the donors. Germline V gene sequence: CDR1 SGHTA, CDR2 FQGTGA. The CDR3 contains 13 residues. Trimming removed 5 bases from V and 2 bases from J, with 7 bases in between. The V call is TRBV7-3, the J call TRBJ2-1; no definite D call. This clonotype originated in a man younger than 35 in good health. The sample consisted of memory CD4+ T cells sorted from blood. Subset: CD45RA-negative fraction. The CDR3 nucleotides are TGTGCCAGCAGCCTGAACACCTACAATGAGCAGTTCTTC. Residues: CASSLNTYNEQFF. Supplemented by reference TRBV7-3 and TRBJ2-1, the full variable domain reads GAGVSQTPSNKVTEKGKYVELRCDPISGHTALYWYRQSLGQGPEFLIYFQGTGAADDSGLPNDRFFAVRPEGSVSTLKIQRTERGDSAVYLCASSLNTYNEQFFGPGTRLTVL.